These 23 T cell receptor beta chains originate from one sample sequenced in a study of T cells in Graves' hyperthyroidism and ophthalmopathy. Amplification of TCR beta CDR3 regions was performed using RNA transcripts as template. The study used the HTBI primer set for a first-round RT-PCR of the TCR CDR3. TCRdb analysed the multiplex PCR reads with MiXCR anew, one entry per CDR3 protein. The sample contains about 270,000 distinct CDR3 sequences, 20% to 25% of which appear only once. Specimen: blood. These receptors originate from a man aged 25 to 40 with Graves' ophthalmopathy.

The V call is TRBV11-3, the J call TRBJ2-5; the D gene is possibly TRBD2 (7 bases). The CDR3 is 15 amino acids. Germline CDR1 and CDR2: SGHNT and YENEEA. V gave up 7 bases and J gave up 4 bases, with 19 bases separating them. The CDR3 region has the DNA TGTGCCAGCAACCCGAGGGGGGGGAACGCAGAGACCCAGTACTTC. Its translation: CASNPRGGNAETQYF.

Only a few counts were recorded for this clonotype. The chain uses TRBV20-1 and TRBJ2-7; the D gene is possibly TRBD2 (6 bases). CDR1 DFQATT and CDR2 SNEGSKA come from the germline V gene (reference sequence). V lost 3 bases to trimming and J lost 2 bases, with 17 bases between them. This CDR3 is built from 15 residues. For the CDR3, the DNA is TGCAGTGCTAGGCCGATAGCGGTTACCCCCTACGAGCAGTACTTC. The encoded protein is CSARPIAVTPYEQYF.

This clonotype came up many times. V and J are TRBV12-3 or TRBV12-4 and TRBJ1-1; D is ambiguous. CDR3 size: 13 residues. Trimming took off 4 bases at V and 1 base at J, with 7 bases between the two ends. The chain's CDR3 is CASSYSENTEAFF. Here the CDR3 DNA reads TGTGCCAGCAGTTACTCGGAGAACACTGAAGCTTTCTTT.

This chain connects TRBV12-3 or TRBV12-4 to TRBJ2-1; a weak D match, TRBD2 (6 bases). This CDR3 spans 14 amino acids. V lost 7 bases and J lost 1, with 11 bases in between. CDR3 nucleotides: TGTGCCAGCACCCTGGGGACTTCCTACAATGAGCAGTTCTTC. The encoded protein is CASTLGTSYNEQFF.

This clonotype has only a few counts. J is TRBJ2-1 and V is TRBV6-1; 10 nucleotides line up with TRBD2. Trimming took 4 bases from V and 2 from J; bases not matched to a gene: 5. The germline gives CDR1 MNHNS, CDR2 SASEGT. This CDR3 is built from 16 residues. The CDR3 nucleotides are TGTGCCAGCAGTGGGTTAGCGGGAGGAACCTACAATGAGCAGTTCTTC. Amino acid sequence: CASSGLAGGTYNEQFF.

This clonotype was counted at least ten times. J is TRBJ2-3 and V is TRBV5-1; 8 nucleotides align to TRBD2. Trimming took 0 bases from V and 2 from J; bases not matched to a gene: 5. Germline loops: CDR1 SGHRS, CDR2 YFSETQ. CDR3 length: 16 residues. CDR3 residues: CASSLGSSGPTDTQYF. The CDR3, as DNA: TGCGCCAGCAGCTTGGGGTCTAGCGGGCCCACAGATACGCAGTATTTT.

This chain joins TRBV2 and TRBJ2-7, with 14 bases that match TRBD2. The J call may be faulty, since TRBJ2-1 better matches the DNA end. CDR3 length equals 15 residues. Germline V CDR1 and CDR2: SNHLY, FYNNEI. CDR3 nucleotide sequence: TGTGCCAGCAGTACCGGGACTAGCGGGAGTTATGAGCAGTTCTTC. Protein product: CASSTGTSGSYEQFF.

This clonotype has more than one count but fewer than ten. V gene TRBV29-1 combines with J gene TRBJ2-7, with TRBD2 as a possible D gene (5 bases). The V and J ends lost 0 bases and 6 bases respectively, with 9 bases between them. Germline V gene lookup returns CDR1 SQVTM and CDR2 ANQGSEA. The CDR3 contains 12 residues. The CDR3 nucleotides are TGCAGCGTTGAAGAGACGGGGATCGAGCAGTACTTC. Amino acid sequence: CSVEETGIEQYF.

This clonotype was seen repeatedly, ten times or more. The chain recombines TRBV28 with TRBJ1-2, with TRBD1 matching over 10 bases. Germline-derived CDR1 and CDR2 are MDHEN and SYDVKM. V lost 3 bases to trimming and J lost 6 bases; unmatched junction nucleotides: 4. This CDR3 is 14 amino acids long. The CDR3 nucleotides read TGTGCCAGCAGTTTGGGGACAGGGGTGAATGGCTACACCTTC. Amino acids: CASSLGTGVNGYTF.

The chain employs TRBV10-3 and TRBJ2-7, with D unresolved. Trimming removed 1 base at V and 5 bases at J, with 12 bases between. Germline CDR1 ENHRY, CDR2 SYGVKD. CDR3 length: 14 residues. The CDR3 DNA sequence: TGTGCCATCAGTGAGTTGGGCCGGCCTGACGAGCAGTACTTC. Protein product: CAISELGRPDEQYF.

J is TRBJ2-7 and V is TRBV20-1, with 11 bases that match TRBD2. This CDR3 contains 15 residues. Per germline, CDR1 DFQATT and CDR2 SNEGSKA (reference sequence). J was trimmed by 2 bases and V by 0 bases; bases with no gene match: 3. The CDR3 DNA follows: TGCAGTGCTAGAGATGGGACTAGCGGTACCTACGAGCAGTACTTC. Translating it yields CSARDGTSGTYEQYF.

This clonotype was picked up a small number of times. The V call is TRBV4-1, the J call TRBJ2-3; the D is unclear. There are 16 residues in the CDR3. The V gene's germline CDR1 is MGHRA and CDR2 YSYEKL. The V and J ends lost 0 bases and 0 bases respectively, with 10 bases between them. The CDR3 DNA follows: TGCGCCAGCAGCCAAGATACGGCCAGAAGCACAGATACGCAGTATTTT. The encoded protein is CASSQDTARSTDTQYF.

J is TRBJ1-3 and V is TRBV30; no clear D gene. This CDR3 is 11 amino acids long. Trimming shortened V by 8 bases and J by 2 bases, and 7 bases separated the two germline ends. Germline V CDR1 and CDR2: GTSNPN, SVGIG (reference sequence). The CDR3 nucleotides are TGTGCCCTTGACCCTGGAAACACCATATATTTT. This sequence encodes CALDPGNTIYF.

CDR3 region: CASSSGATGGLQPQHF. Here the CDR3 DNA reads TGTGCCAGCAGTTCTGGGGCGACAGGGGGATTGCAGCCCCAGCATTTT. The rearrangement links TRBV12-3 or TRBV12-4 to TRBJ1-5, with TRBD1 matching 9 bases. Trimming removed 4 bases from V and 7 bases from J; junction bases left unmatched: 11. The CDR3 is made up of 16 amino acids.

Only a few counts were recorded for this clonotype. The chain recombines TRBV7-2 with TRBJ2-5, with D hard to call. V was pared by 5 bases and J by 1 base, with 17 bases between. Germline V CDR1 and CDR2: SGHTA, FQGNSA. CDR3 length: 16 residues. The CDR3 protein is CASSRRLGRPQETQYF. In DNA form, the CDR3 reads TGTGCCAGCAGCCGTCGTTTAGGGCGGCCCCAAGAGACCCAGTACTTC.

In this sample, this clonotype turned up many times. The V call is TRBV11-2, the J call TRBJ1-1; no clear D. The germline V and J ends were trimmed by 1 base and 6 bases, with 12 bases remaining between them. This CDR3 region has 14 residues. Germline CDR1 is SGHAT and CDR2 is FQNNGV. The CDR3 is CASSLGGPQAEAFF. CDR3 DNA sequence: TGTGCCAGCAGCTTAGGAGGGCCCCAGGCTGAAGCTTTCTTT.

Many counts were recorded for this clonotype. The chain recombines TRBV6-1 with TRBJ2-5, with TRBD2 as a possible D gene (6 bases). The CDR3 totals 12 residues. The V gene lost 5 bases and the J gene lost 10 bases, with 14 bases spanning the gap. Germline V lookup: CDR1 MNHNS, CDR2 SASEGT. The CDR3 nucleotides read TGTGCCAGCAGTAACCGGGACTTTCTCCAGTACTTC. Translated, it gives CASSNRDFLQYF.

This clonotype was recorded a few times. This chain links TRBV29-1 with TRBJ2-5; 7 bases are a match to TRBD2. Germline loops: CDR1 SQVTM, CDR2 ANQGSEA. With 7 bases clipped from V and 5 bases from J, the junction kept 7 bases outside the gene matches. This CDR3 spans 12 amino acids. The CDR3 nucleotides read TGCAGCGCCAAAAGCGGGACGGAGACCCAGTACTTC. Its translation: CSAKSGTETQYF.

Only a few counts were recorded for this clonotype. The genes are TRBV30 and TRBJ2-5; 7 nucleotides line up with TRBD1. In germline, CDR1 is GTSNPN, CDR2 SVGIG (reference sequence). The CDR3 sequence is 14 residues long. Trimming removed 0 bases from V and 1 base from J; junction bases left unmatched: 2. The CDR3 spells CAWSVTGAQETQYF. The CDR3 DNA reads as TGTGCCTGGAGTGTTACAGGGGCCCAAGAGACCCAGTACTTC.

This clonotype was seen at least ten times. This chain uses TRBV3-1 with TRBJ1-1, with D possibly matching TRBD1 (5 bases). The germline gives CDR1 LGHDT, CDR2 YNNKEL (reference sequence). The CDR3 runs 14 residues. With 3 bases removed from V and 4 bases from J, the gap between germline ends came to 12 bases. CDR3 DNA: TGTGCCAGCAGCCAGCAGCCAAGGGGCACTGAAGCTTTCTTT. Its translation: CASSQQPRGTEAFF.

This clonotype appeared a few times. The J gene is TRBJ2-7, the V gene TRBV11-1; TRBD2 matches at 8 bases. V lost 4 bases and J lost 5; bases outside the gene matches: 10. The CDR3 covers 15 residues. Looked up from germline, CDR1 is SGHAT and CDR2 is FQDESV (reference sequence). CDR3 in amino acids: CASSYLAGSTDEQYF. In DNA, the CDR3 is TGTGCCAGCAGCTACCTAGCGGGTAGTACGGACGAGCAGTACTTC. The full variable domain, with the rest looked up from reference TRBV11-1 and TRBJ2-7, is EAEVAQSPRYKITEKSQAVAFWCDPISGHATLYWYRQILGQGPELLVQFQDESVVDDSQLPKDRFSAERLKGVDSTLKIQPAELGDSAMYLCASSYLAGSTDEQYFGPGTRLTVT.

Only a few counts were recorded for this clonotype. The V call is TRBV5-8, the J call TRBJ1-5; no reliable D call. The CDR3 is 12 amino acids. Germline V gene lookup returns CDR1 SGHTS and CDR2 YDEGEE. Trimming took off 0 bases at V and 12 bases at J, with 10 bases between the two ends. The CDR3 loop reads CASSLVKELQHF. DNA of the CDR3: TGTGCCAGCAGCTTGGTTAAGGAACTCCAGCATTTT. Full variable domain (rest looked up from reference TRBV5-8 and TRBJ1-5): EAGVTQSPTHLIKTRGQQATLRCSPISGHTSVYWYQQALGLGLQFLLWYDEGEERNRGNFPPRFSGRQFPNYSSELNVNALELEDSALYLCASSLVKELQHFGDGTRLSIL.

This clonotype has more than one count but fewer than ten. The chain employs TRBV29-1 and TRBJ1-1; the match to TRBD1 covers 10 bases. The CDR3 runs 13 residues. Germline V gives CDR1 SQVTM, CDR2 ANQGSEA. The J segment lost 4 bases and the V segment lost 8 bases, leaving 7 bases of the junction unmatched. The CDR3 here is CSSGGQGTTEAFF. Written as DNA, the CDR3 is TGCAGCTCTGGGGGACAGGGGACCACTGAAGCTTTCTTT.